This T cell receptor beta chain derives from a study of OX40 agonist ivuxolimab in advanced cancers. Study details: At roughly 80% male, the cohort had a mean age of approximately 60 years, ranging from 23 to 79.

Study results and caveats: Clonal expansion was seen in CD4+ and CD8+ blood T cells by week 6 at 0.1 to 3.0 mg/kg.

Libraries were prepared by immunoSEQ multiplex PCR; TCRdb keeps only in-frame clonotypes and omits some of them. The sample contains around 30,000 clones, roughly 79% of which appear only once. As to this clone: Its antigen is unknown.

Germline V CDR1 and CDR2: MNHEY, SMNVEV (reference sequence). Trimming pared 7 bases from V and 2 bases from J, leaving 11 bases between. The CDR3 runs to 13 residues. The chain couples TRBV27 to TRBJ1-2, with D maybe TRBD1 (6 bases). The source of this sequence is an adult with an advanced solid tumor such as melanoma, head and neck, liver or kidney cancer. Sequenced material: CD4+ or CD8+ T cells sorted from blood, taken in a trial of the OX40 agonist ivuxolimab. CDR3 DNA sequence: TGTGCCAGCACAACAGGGACCAACTATGGCTACACCTTC. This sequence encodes CASTTGTNYGYTF.